This T cell receptor (beta chain) was captured by sequencing in a study of shared clonotypes between healthy human individuals. Germline V gene lookup returns CDR1 GTSNPN and CDR2 SVGIG (reference sequence). V lost 4 bases to trimming and J lost 0 bases, with 13 bases between them. The CDR3 consists of 15 residues. The assay was immunoSEQ multiplex PCR, and TCRdb's table has in-frame clones only and misses some. This sample has about 490,000 clones, with 65% to 85% found just once. All the donors were Caucasian adults who lived in Nashville, Tennessee. Sequenced: PBMCs. The clonotype originates from a woman between 35 and 50 years old in good health. Some clones in this sample may be carry-over from other donors' samples. This chain connects TRBV30 to TRBJ1-3; D remains ambiguous. The CDR3 reads CAWTRIAASGNTIYF. DNA for the CDR3: TGTGCCTGGACACGGATCGCCGCCTCTGGAAACACCATATATTTT.